What follows is one T cell receptor beta chain and its context. Assay used: immunoSEQ multiplex PCR; TCRdb lists only in-frame clones, some missing. Of around 150,000 clones listed, 60% to 85% are singletons. This CDR3 has 15 amino acids. The V gene end was trimmed by 4 bases and the J gene end by 1 base; junction bases not matched to a gene: 3. Germline V gene data show CDR1 as SEHNR and CDR2 as FQNEAQ (reference sequence). The data belong to a study of blood T cell repertoires in COVID-19. About the research overall: The study drew acute and convalescent COVID-19 samples from the United States, Italy and Spain.

The chain links TRBV7-9 to TRBJ2-1; 8 bases are a match to TRBD2. The sequence came from a woman aged 80 or older with active or convalescent COVID-19. Specimen: peripheral blood. The CDR3 loop is CASSWSGGSYNEQFF. The CDR3 DNA follows: TGTGCCAGCAGCTGGAGCGGGGGTTCCTACAATGAGCAGTTCTTC.